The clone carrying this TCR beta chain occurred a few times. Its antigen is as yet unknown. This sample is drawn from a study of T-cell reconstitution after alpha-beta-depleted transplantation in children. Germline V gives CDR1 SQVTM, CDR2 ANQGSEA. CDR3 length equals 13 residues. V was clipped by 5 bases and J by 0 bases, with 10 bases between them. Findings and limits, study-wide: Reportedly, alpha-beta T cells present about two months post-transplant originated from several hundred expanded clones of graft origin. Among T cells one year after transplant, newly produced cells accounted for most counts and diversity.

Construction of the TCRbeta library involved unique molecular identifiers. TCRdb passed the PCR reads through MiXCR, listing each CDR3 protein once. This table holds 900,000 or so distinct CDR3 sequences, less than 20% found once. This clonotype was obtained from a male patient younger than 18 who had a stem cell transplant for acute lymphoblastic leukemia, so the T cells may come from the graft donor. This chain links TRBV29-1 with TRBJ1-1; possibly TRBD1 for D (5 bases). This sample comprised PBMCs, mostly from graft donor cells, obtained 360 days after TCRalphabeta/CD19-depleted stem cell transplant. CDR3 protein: CSVKGTLNTEAFF. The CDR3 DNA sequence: TGCAGCGTTAAAGGGACGTTGAACACTGAAGCTTTCTTT. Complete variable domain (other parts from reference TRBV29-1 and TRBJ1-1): SAVISQKPSRDICQRGTSLTIQCQVDSQVTMMFWYRQQPGQSLTLIATANQGSEATYESGFVIDKFPISRPNLTFSTLTVSNMSPEDSSIYLCSVKGTLNTEAFFGQGTRLTVV.